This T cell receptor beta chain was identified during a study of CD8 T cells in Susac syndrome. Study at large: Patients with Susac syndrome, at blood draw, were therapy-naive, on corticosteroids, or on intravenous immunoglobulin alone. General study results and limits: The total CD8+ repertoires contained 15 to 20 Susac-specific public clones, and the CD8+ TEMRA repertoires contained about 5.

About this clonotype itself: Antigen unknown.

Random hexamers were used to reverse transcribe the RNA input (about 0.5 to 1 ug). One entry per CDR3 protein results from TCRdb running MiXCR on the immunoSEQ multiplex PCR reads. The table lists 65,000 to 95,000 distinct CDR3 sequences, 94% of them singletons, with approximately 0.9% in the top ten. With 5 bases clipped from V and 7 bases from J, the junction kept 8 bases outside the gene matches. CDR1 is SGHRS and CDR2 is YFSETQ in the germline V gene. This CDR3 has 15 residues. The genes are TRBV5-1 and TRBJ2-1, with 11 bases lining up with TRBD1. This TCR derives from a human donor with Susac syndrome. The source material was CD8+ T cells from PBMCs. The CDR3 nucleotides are TGCGCCAGCAGTCCCCGGGACAGGGGGGTTAATGAGCAGTTCTTC. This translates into CASSPRDRGVNEQFF. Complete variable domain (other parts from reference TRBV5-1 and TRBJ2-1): KAGVTQTPRYLIKTRGQQVTLSCSPISGHRSVSWYQQTPGQGLQFLFEYFSETQRNKGNFPGRFSGRQFSNSRSEMNVSTLELGDSALYLCASSPRDRGVNEQFFGPGTRLTVL.